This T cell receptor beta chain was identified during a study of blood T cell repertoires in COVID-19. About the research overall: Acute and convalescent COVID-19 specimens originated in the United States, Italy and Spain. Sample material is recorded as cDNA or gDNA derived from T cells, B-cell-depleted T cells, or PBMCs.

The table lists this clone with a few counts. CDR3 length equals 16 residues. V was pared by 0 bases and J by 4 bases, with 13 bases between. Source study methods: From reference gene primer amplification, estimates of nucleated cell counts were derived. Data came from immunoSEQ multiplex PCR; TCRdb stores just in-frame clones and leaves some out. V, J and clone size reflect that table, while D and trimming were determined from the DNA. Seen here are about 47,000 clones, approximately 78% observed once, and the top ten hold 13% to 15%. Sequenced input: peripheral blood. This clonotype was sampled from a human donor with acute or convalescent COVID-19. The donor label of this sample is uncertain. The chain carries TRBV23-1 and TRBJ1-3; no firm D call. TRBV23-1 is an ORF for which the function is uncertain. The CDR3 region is CASSQSMEGTGNTIYF. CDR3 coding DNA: TGCGCCAGCAGTCAATCGATGGAGGGAACAGGAAACACCATATATTTT.